This T cell receptor (beta chain) was found in a study of shared clonotypes between healthy human individuals (TCRdb year 2020). For context, the study as a whole: A few men and two women, aged 18 to 49 years, made up the cohort. Blood TCR repertoires of about 5 healthy adults were deeply sequenced to estimate repertoire size and the extent of clonotype sharing between individuals. Libraries were prepared and TCR repertoires were sequenced by different laboratories using diverse techniques, in order to increase sequencing depth and limit assay-specific biases. Between about 0.8 and 9.5 billion PBMCs per donor were obtained by leukapheresis. The research as a whole found: Because the study included a small number of donors, the genetic and exposure-history diversity represented was limited. Only blood was sampled, and tissue TCR repertoires likely differ from those in blood. Pairwise subsampling led to the expectation that sequencing depth would affect the degree of clonotype sharing among donors.

The donors were healthy, HIV-negative adults who had no recently reported acute infections or vaccinations. Every donor was a Caucasian adult living in Nashville, Tennessee, USA. For unsorted samples, roughly 91 million PBMCs were counted, and genomic DNA was extracted using the QIAamp DNA Blood Mini kit. Blood was obtained by leukapheresis, after which PBMCs were separated by Ficoll-Histopaque density gradient centrifugation and cryopreserved in liquid nitrogen vapor phase. A word on this clone: Its antigen specificity is not known. No base-level quality is on record; no much larger clone is a single base apart.

As encoded in the germline V gene, CDR1 is SNHLY while CDR2 is FYNNEI. From its cysteine to its phenylalanine, the CDR3 spans 13 amino acids. Only the CDR3 portion is preserved as DNA: 39 bases, with reading frame beginning at the first base. Relative to germline, V is 4 bases shorter and J is 0 bases shorter, with 6 bases between their ends. Using the deep immunoSEQ assay, multiplex PCR amplified TCR CDR3 regions from genomic DNA. Genomic DNA extracted from each cell subset was distributed evenly over all wells of several immunoSEQ 96-well plates, and each plate served as one replicate. For unsorted PBMC, each replicate PCR was loaded with roughly 330 ng genomic DNA, equivalent to tens of thousands of T cell genomes. Ten immunoSEQ deep assay plates were used to sequence unsorted PBMC genomic DNA. Purified libraries were measured with a Qubit 3.0 fluorometer, size-checked on a Bioanalyzer 2100, and measured again with the KAPA Library Quantification kit. Each immunoSEQ 96-well plate was sequenced on its own single-read 150-cycle Illumina NextSeq 550 flow cell. In the source study's methods: Because only junctional sequences without quality scores were contained in the immunoSEQ output, filtering matching that applied to full-length reads could not be performed. To assign V/J genes and CDR3, sequences were annotated against IMGT germline references using PyIR, a Python wrapper for IgBLAST v1.9. Reads were removed for weak V/J assignments (E-value above 1e-6), missing CDR3, stop codons, out-of-frame junctions, or ambiguous translated residues. V3J clonotypes were defined as sequences sharing an identical inferred V gene, J gene, and CDR3 amino acid sequence. The percentage overlap between two repertoires was calculated by dividing the number of shared unique clonotypes by the size of the smaller repertoire. RTK rarefaction, the Chao1 estimator, and Recon v2.1 estimates of unobserved clonotypes were used to assess repertoire richness. Here the immuneACCESS table is served through TCRdb, limited to in-frame sequences with V and J called. Missing clones are a known gap in these copies; in checked studies unresolved V genes cover under half, and the rest lacks a known reason. For V, J and clone size, that table is used; D and trimming come from the DNA. In this sample the table shows about 490,000 clones, 60% to 80% of which occur a single time. The ten largest make up about 12% of the sample.

Here the chain combines TRBV2 and TRBJ1-1; no D gene can be assigned with confidence. This clonotype was obtained from a woman in her forties in good health. Some clones in this sample may be carry-over from other donors' samples. The sequencing input was PBMCs. The encoded CDR3 is CASSAQLNTEAFF. The nucleotides read TGTGCCAGCAGTGCGCAGTTGAACACTGAAGCTTTCTTT.